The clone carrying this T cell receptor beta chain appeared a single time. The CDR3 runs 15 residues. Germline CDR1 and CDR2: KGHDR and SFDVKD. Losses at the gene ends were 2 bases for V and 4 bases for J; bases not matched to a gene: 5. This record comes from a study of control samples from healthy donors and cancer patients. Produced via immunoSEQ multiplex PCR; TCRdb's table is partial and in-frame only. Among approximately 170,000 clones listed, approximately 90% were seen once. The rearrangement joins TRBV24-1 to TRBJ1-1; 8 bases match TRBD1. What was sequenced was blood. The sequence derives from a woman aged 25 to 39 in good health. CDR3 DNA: TGTGCCACCAGTGATTCGGGCACAGGGGGCACTGAAGCTTTCTTT. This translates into CATSDSGTGGTEAFF.